Sequencing of this TCR beta chain was carried out in a study of neurological immune-mediated disorders. The wider study: In a group of around 35 multiple sclerosis patients, some 31 had the relapsing-remitting type and 3 had the secondary progressive type. Findings and caveats of the study: Whereas HTLV-1-associated myelopathy showed the most TCR clonal expansion, multiple sclerosis showed the least, with levels below those of healthy controls.

V lost 4 bases and J lost 5, with 13 bases in between. In germline, CDR1 is ENHRY, CDR2 SYGVKD. This CDR3 has 14 residues. This clonotype was observed many times. What it binds is not known. A single record per CDR3 protein comes from TCRdb applying MiXCR to the 5' RACE reads. This sample has more than 75,000 distinct CDR3 sequences, with approximately 5% found just once. The sequence was obtained from a woman aged 30 to 39 with multiple sclerosis. This chain connects TRBV10-3 to TRBJ2-3, with D perhaps TRBD1 or TRBD2 (7 bases each). The source material was PBMCs. The CDR3 DNA is TGTGCCATCAGTGCAGGGGGAGGGGGAGATACGCAGTATTTT. Its protein is CAISAGGGGDTQYF.